The 7 T cell receptor beta chains presented below share a single source sample, sequenced in a study of T and B cells in COVID-19 patients. Multiplex PCR with BIOMED2 TRB-A/B primer pools amplified TRB rearrangements. TCRdb reanalysed the multiplex PCR reads using MiXCR and keeps one entry per CDR3 protein. Of 3,300 or so distinct CDR3 sequences in the sample, roughly 23% were seen once. TRB was amplified from around 250-460 ng of blood genomic DNA. The source material was blood. The receptors were gathered from a human donor with active COVID-19.

This clonotype is medium-sized. The rearrangement links TRBV12-3 or TRBV12-4 to TRBJ2-2; D is undetermined. This CDR3 is built from 13 residues. Trimming removed 6 bases at V and 3 bases at J, with 8 bases between. In nucleotides, the CDR3 is TGTGCCAGCAGCTCGACGCACACCGGGGAGCTGTTTTTT. It yields the protein CASSSTHTGELFF.

This clonotype is categorized as medium-sized. This chain uses TRBV19 with TRBJ1-1, with 8 bases lining up with TRBD1. Looked up from germline, CDR1 is LNHDA and CDR2 is SQIVND (reference sequence). V gave up 6 bases and J gave up 1 base; unmatched junction bases: 16. The CDR3 sequence is 18 residues long. In DNA form, the CDR3 reads TGTGCCAGTAGCCATGGACAGGGAAGGCGAGAAGGGAACACTGAAGCTTTCTTT. Translation gives CASSHGQGRREGNTEAFF.

The chain has TRBV7-3 and TRBJ2-1; 12 nucleotides line up with TRBD2. Germline CDR1 reads SGHTA; CDR2 reads FQGTGA. Unmatched junction bases numbered 4, after V lost 6 bases and J lost 4 bases. The CDR3 has 15 amino acids. The CDR3 reads CASSSSGGGYNEQFF. CDR3 DNA sequence: TGTGCCAGCAGTTCTAGCGGGGGGGGTTACAATGAGCAGTTCTTC.

The J gene is TRBJ1-1, the V gene TRBV5-1, with a tentative D call TRBD1 (5 bases). Trimming cost V 1 base and J 0 bases, with 7 bases left between them. CDR1 is SGHRS, CDR2 YFSETQ, per germline. This CDR3 is 14 amino acids long. The CDR3 nucleotides read TGCGCCAGCAGCTTGCCAGGGATGAACACTGAAGCTTTCTTT. It encodes CASSLPGMNTEAFF.

For this clonotype: Since a much larger clone is just one base distant, this may be a read error. V usage is TRBV6-5 and J usage is TRBJ1-2, with 12 bases matching TRBD1. The CDR3 loop spans 12 amino acids. Germline assignment: CDR1 MNHEY and CDR2 SVGAGI. V was clipped by 7 bases and J by 9 bases; unmatched bases: 3. Here the CDR3 DNA reads TGTGCCAGCACCGGGACAGGGGGCAGCTACACCTTC. Translation: CASTGTGGSYTF.

This clonotype is deemed medium-sized. V gene TRBV6-4 combines with J gene TRBJ2-1; D unclear. The V end was cut by 3 bases, the J end by 0 bases, with 24 bases between. The CDR3 covers 20 residues. Germline CDR1 reads MRHNA; CDR2 reads SNTAGT. The CDR3, as DNA: TGTGCCAGCAGTGAATCGTATCCCCATTCGGCGGATAGCTCCTACAATGAGCAGTTCTTC. Amino acids: CASSESYPHSADSSYNEQFF.

The J gene is TRBJ1-1, the V gene TRBV10-3; no clear D. The CDR3 loop spans 16 amino acids. CDR1 ENHRY and CDR2 SYGVKD come from the germline V gene. The V and J ends lost 7 bases and 1 base respectively, with 19 bases between them. This CDR3 is CAITRRGGRRNTEAFF. In DNA form, the CDR3 reads TGTGCCATCACCAGGCGGGGAGGCCGTAGGAACACTGAAGCTTTCTTT.